This T cell receptor beta chain was recovered during a study of T cell responses to AZD1222 COVID-19 vaccine. Study conclusions and caveats: Unmutated regions of variants are reportedly targeted by nearly half of spike-specific TCRs. Spike was spanned by vaccine-associated CD4 TCRs, which were dominant at 160-218 and 743-854. The sample set comprised mostly white British donors with more females, and clonal diversity was possibly underestimated.

Sequenced by immunoSEQ multiplex PCR; TCRdb stores in-frame clones only, minus some. In the table there are about 140,000 clones, 93% of which are singletons. The length of the CDR3 is 15 residues. V was clipped by 4 bases and J by 6 bases, with 17 bases between them. CDR1 is MNHEY, CDR2 SVGAGI, per germline. To note about this clone: Antigen specificity is unknown.

Sequences were derived from peripheral blood, sampled on day 0 of MenACWY control vaccination. The gene calls are TRBV6-5 and TRBJ2-3; a weak D match, TRBD2 (5 bases). This sequence was found in an adult in good health. CDR3: CASSLGLKNRDTQYF. The DNA for the CDR3 is TGTGCCAGCAGTTTAGGACTTAAAAATAGGGATACGCAGTATTTT.